Listed here are 24 T cell receptor beta chains from one sample, sequenced in a study of cytotoxic CD8 clonotypes in ibrutinib-treated CLL. TCRdb's copy holds only in-frame clones and misses some; the assay was immunoSEQ multiplex PCR. Of about 150,000 clones detected, about 76% appear once; the ten largest clones hold 4.5% to 6%. The sequences come from PBMCs, collected after 24 months of ibrutinib treatment. The receptor set was obtained from a human donor with chronic lymphocytic leukemia.

The chain combines TRBV9 with TRBJ1-4; D remains ambiguous. Per the germline V gene, CDR1 is SGDLS and CDR2 is YYNGEE. Trimming took off 3 bases at V and 3 bases at J, with 15 bases between the two ends. The CDR3 contains 16 residues. In DNA, the CDR3 is TGTGCCAGCAGCGCCCTCGACGGGGAGGCTAATGAAAAACTGTTTTTT. Translation gives CASSALDGEANEKLFF. Full variable domain (remainder filled in from reference TRBV9 and TRBJ1-4): DSGVTQTPKHLITATGQRVTLRCSPRSGDLSVYWYQQSLDQGLQFLIQYYNGEERAKGNILERFSAQQFPDLHSELNLSSLELGDSALYFCASSALDGEANEKLFFGSGTQLSVL.

This clone was counted a few times. V and J are TRBV6-7 and TRBJ1-2, with D possibly TRBD1 on 5 matching bases. Being an ORF, TRBV6-7 has a function that is uncertain. V lost 5 bases and J lost 6, with 13 bases in between. The CDR3 length is 13 residues. The CDR3 spells CASSTRDLDGYTF. CDR3 bases: TGTGCCAGCAGTACCCGGGACCTTGATGGCTACACCTTC.

The CDR3 DNA reads as TGTGCCAGCAGCCAAGATGTGGGGACAGGGAACGAAAAACTGTTTTTT. Encoded protein: CASSQDVGTGNEKLFF. The chain couples TRBV4-2 to TRBJ1-4, with 9 bases identical to TRBD1. J was trimmed by 8 bases and V by 0 bases; bases with no gene match: 7. Germline V CDR1 and CDR2: LGHNA, YNFKEQ. The CDR3 extends over 16 amino acids.

The chain recombines TRBV6-5 with TRBJ1-2; 11 bases align to TRBD1. This CDR3 spans 15 amino acids. V was pared by 2 bases and J by 3 bases, with 2 bases of the junction left unmatched. CDR1 is MNHEY and CDR2 is SVGAGI in the germline V gene. In DNA, the CDR3 is TGTGCCAGCAGTTACGGACAGGGGGCTTACTATGGCTACACCTTC. As protein: CASSYGQGAYYGYTF.

This clone is a singleton in its sample. The chain carries TRBV29-1 and TRBJ2-1; 7 nucleotides line up with TRBD2. CDR1 is SQVTM and CDR2 is ANQGSEA in the germline V gene. The CDR3 is made up of 16 amino acids. V lost 7 bases and J lost 5; bases outside the gene matches: 17. DNA for the CDR3: TGCAGCGCCGCAGGCGGGGGTAGGGGTTGGGACAATGAGCAGTTCTTC. Translation gives CSAAGGGRGWDNEQFF.

This clone was seen a few times. The chain recombines TRBV25-1 with TRBJ2-1; 9 bases align to TRBD2. Germline assignment: CDR1 MGHDK and CDR2 SYGVNS. This CDR3 has 15 residues. V lost 4 bases to trimming and J lost 8 bases; unmatched junction nucleotides: 9. The CDR3 region is CASSARLAGADEQFF. The CDR3 bases are TGTGCCAGCAGTGCTCGTTTAGCGGGGGCCGATGAGCAGTTCTTC.

J is TRBJ2-7 and V is TRBV7-2; TRBD1 agrees at 10 bases. The CDR3 sequence is 13 residues long. The ends lost 3 bases at V and 10 bases at J; junction bases unmatched: 6. Per germline, CDR1 SGHTA and CDR2 FQGNSA. In nucleotides, the CDR3 is TGTGCCAGCAGCTTGGGACAGGGGAGACCCCAGTACTTC. It specifies CASSLGQGRPQYF.

This sequence joins TRBV5-1 and TRBJ2-7; perhaps TRBD2 as D (5 bases). The CDR3 has 13 amino acids. CDR1 and CDR2 (germline): SGHRS, YFSETQ. The germline V and J ends were trimmed by 1 base and 6 bases, with 11 bases remaining between them. CDR3 amino acids: CASSLRTPGEQYF. The CDR3 DNA reads TGCGCCAGCAGCTTGCGGACTCCCGGCGAGCAGTACTTC.

This clone was counted only a few times. V gene TRBV27 combines with J gene TRBJ1-1, with TRBD1 identical over 7 bases. CDR3 length: 16 residues. The junction had 9 bases not matched to a gene; V was cut back by 5 bases and J by 0 bases. Germline V gives CDR1 MNHEY, CDR2 SMNVEV (reference sequence). The CDR3 DNA sequence: TGTGCCAGCAGTCTCCGGACAGGCCTTTTGAACACTGAAGCTTTCTTT. Its translation: CASSLRTGLLNTEAFF.

This clone was found many times. This rearrangement joins TRBV7-2 to TRBJ1-2; D is uncertain. The V end lost 5 bases, the J end lost 5 bases, and 12 bases lay between the germline ends. Germline-derived CDR1 and CDR2 are SGHTA and FQGNSA. CDR3 length: 13 residues. CDR3 sequence: CASSPRERYGYTF. The CDR3 nucleotides are TGTGCCAGCAGCCCCCGCGAACGATATGGCTACACCTTC. Based on the CDR3 plus reference TRBV7-2 and TRBJ1-2, the full variable domain is GAGVSQSPSNKVTEKGKDVELRCDPISGHTALYWYRQSLGQGLEFLIYFQGNSAPDKSGLPSDRFSAERTGGSVSTLTIQRTQQEDSAVYLCASSPRERYGYTFGSGTRLTVV.

The rearrangement uses TRBV29-1 and TRBJ2-1; unclear D gene. Germline CDR1 reads SQVTM; CDR2 reads ANQGSEA. The V end was cut by 7 bases, the J end by 5 bases, with 12 bases between. There are 12 residues in the CDR3. The CDR3 loop reads CSAQYYNNEQFF. DNA of the CDR3: TGCAGCGCCCAGTACTATAACAATGAGCAGTTCTTC.

The J gene is TRBJ2-3, the V gene TRBV5-1; D may be TRBD2 (6 bases). CDR3 length: 15 amino acids. The germline V and J ends were trimmed by 3 bases and 0 bases, with 11 bases remaining between them. Looked up from germline, CDR1 is SGHRS and CDR2 is YFSETQ. The CDR3 bases are TGCGCCAGCAGCTCAACAGGAGGGAGCACAGATACGCAGTATTTT. Translation gives CASSSTGGSTDTQYF.

V is TRBV10-3 and J is TRBJ1-3; D remains unclear. Trimming stripped 6 bases from V and 0 bases from J, with 9 bases between. CDR1 is ENHRY, CDR2 SYGVKD, per germline. CDR3 length: 14 amino acids. The CDR3 sequence is CAISTHGSGNTIYF. In nucleotides, the CDR3 is TGTGCCATCAGCACCCACGGCTCTGGAAACACCATATATTTT.

This clone was found many times. The CDR3 protein is CASILGQAADTQYF. In DNA form, the CDR3 reads TGTGCCAGCATCCTGGGACAGGCGGCAGATACGCAGTATTTT. The V and J genes are TRBV6-6 and TRBJ2-3, with 8 bases matching TRBD1. The CDR3 length is 14 residues. Germline assignment: CDR1 MNHNY and CDR2 SVGAGI (reference sequence). J was trimmed by 4 bases and V by 7 bases; bases with no gene match: 7.

V gene TRBV12-5 combines with J gene TRBJ1-2; D call uncertain. Germline V lookup: CDR1 LGHNT, CDR2 FRNRAP. The CDR3 has 16 amino acids. Trimming removed 1 base from V and 0 bases from J, with 12 bases in between. The CDR3 sequence: CASGLGGRRSNYGYTF. CDR3 bases: TGTGCTAGTGGTTTGGGAGGACGGCGATCTAACTATGGCTACACCTTC.

V usage is TRBV9 and J usage is TRBJ2-5; D is ambiguous. Germline V gene data show CDR1 as SGDLS and CDR2 as YYNGEE. V lost 0 bases and J lost 5, with 11 bases in between. This CDR3 is 14 amino acids long. The CDR3 DNA is TGTGCCAGCAGCGTAGTGGCAGCGAGCGAGACCCAGTACTTC. Amino acid sequence: CASSVVAASETQYF.

This clone was detected only a few times. The V call is TRBV5-1, the J call TRBJ2-5; TRBD2 matches 13 bases. Trimming at V came to 4 bases and at J to 5 bases, leaving 14 bases not matched to a gene. The CDR3 totals 18 residues. Germline V gives CDR1 SGHRS, CDR2 YFSETQ. CDR3 coding DNA: TGCGCCAGCAGCCTGGGGCTACTAGCGGGAGGGCCAGGGGAGACCCAGTACTTC. This encodes CASSLGLLAGGPGETQYF.

The count of this clone is one. The J gene is TRBJ2-6, the V gene TRBV5-1; no clear D gene. Germline V gene sequence: CDR1 SGHRS, CDR2 YFSETQ. Trimming shortened V by 2 bases and J by 0 bases, and 15 bases separated the two germline ends. There are 18 residues in the CDR3. CDR3 DNA sequence: TGCGCCAGCAGCTTTAGGCAGCCAATACGCTCTGGGGCCAACGTCCTGACTTTC. Its protein is CASSFRQPIRSGANVLTF. Full variable domain (remainder filled in from reference TRBV5-1 and TRBJ2-6): KAGVTQTPRYLIKTRGQQVTLSCSPISGHRSVSWYQQTPGQGLQFLFEYFSETQRNKGNFPGRFSGRQFSNSRSEMNVSTLELGDSALYLCASSFRQPIRSGANVLTFGAGSRLTVL.

V gene TRBV28 combines with J gene TRBJ1-2; D perhaps matches TRBD1 (5 bases). V was trimmed by 6 bases and J by 13 bases, leaving 18 bases between them. CDR1 MDHEN and CDR2 SYDVKM come from the germline V gene. The CDR3 runs 12 residues. The CDR3 DNA follows: TGTGCCAGCAGCAAGCAAAGGGACCGCCCCACCTTC. Translated, it gives CASSKQRDRPTF.

The chain employs TRBV2 and TRBJ1-2; D is ambiguous. Germline loops: CDR1 SNHLY, CDR2 FYNNEI. The CDR3 length is 11 residues. Trimming cost V 10 bases and J 8 bases, with 14 bases left between them. CDR3 coding DNA: TGTGCCAACCCACACGGCGGCGGCTACACCTTC. Amino acids: CANPHGGGYTF.

The V gene is TRBV18, the J gene TRBJ2-1; D remains unclear. The germline gives CDR1 KGHSH, CDR2 LQKENI. Trimming left V 0 bases short and J 6 bases short, with 6 bases between. There are 13 residues in the CDR3. As DNA, the CDR3 is TGTGCCAGCTCACCACCGGGGATCAATGAGCAGTTCTTC. The encoded protein is CASSPPGINEQFF.

The V and J genes are TRBV6-1 and TRBJ1-6, with a tentative D call TRBD1 (5 bases). CDR3 length: 14 residues. Trimming shortened V by 4 bases and J by 12 bases, and 16 bases separated the two germline ends. CDR1 and CDR2 from the germline V gene are MNHNS and SASEGT. CDR3 bases: TGTGCCAGCAGTGGGGAACCGGGCAGGGTACCCCTCCACTTT. This translates into CASSGEPGRVPLHF.

This clone has only one observation. The gene calls are TRBV9 and TRBJ2-2, with D hard to call. Per the germline V gene, CDR1 is SGDLS and CDR2 is YYNGEE. Trimming left V 0 bases short and J 7 bases short, with 7 bases between. CDR3 size: 13 residues. This CDR3 reads CASSVDPGGELFF. CDR3 bases: TGTGCCAGCAGCGTAGATCCGGGCGGGGAGCTGTTTTTT.

The chain uses TRBV7-8 and TRBJ2-7; D is possibly TRBD1 or TRBD2 (7 bases each). Between the trimmed V and J ends, which lost 7 bases and 3 bases, there was a span of 22 bases. Germline loops: CDR1 SGHVS, CDR2 FQNEAQ. The CDR3 runs to 16 residues. The CDR3 DNA follows: TGTGCCAGCACCACTCATCGGGCAGGGGGGGGCTACGAGCAGTACTTC. This encodes CASTTHRAGGGYEQYF.